The 9 T cell receptor beta chains below come from one sample, sequenced in a study of T cell changes during pregnancy in multiple sclerosis. Profiling relied on immunoSEQ multiplex PCR, and the TCRdb table lists in-frame clones only, not all of them. The repertoire holds 100,000 or so clones, 94% seen once, with around 1.7% in the top ten. The sequences come from peripheral blood, collected after pregnancy. The receptor set was obtained from a female donor in good health, enrolled as a control in a pregnancy study.

The V gene is TRBV6-1, the J gene TRBJ2-7, with TRBD2 as a possible D gene (5 bases). The CDR3 totals 14 residues. CDR1 is MNHNS and CDR2 is SASEGT in the germline V gene. Between the trimmed V and J ends, which lost 2 bases and 0 bases, there was a span of 8 bases. CDR3 residues: CASSEPGISYEQYF. CDR3 bases: TGTGCCAGCAGTGAACCCGGGATCTCCTACGAGCAGTACTTC.

This clone was recorded once. The chain combines TRBV19 with TRBJ1-1, with 8 positions matching TRBD1. This CDR3 contains 14 residues. Germline CDR1 LNHDA, CDR2 SQIVND (reference sequence). Trimming took 6 bases from V and 0 from J; bases not matched to a gene: 3. The CDR3 sequence is CASRTGALNTEAFF. DNA for the CDR3: TGTGCCAGTAGGACAGGGGCCCTGAACACTGAAGCTTTCTTT.

Comments on this clone: The same CDR3 can be traced to other DNA sequences in this sample. The chain combines TRBV6-5 with TRBJ1-2, with D hard to call. Germline-derived CDR1 and CDR2 are MNHEY and SVGAGI. This CDR3 has 16 residues. V was cut by 0 bases and J by 4 bases, with 15 bases left in between. The CDR3 bases are TGTGCCAGCAGTTACTCGGGAGGATCTGCCCTCTATGGCTACACCTTC. This gives the protein CASSYSGGSALYGYTF.

The J gene is TRBJ1-3, the V gene TRBV2; D is possibly TRBD1 (5 bases). Trimming left V 4 bases short and J 4 bases short, with 8 bases between. This CDR3 has 13 amino acids. Germline CDR1 SNHLY, CDR2 FYNNEI. CDR3 region: CASSGRGGNTIYF. The DNA of the CDR3 is TGTGCCAGCAGTGGGAGGGGAGGAAACACCATATATTTT.

This chain uses TRBV19 with TRBJ2-1, with 7 bases that match TRBD2. There are 15 residues in the CDR3. Germline-derived CDR1 and CDR2 are LNHDA and SQIVND (reference sequence). V trimming: 4 bases; J trimming: 7 bases; junction bases outside the gene matches: 10. The CDR3 region has the DNA TGTGCCAGTAGTAAGGCGGCGGGAGTTACAAATGAGCAGTTCTTC. Amino acids: CASSKAAGVTNEQFF.

V is TRBV27 and J is TRBJ2-7, with D possibly matching TRBD1 (5 bases). This CDR3 contains 14 residues. Germline assignment: CDR1 MNHEY and CDR2 SMNVEV (reference sequence). V lost 5 bases and J 2 bases, leaving 13 bases between the germline ends. In nucleotides, the CDR3 is TGTGCCAGCAGTCCCGCCGACAGACCCTACGAGCAGTACTTC. Amino acids: CASSPADRPYEQYF.

The sample holds one count of this clone. The DNA for the CDR3 is TGTGCCAGCAGCAATAGCTGGACAGGAGTCACAGATACGCAGTATTTT. Amino acids: CASSNSWTGVTDTQYF. The rearrangement joins TRBV7-6 to TRBJ2-3; 7 positions agree with TRBD1. The CDR3 runs to 16 residues. Germline V gives CDR1 SGHVS, CDR2 FNYEAQ. V shed 5 bases and J 2 bases; nucleotides not matched to a gene: 10.

This clone occurred a few times. The J gene is TRBJ1-3, the V gene TRBV7-6, with D perhaps matching TRBD1 (6 bases). Germline-derived CDR1 and CDR2 are SGHVS and FNYEAQ. The V gene lost 6 bases and the J gene lost 4 bases, with 10 bases spanning the gap. This CDR3 spans 13 amino acids. The CDR3: CASSLGTGNTIYF. CDR3 in DNA: TGTGCCAGCAGTCTCGGGACAGGAAACACCATATATTTT. Full variable domain (rest looked up from reference TRBV7-6 and TRBJ1-3): GAGVSQSPRYKVTKRGQDVALRCDPISGHVSLYWYRQALGQGPEFLTYFNYEAQQDKSGLPNDRFSAERPEGSISTLTIQRTEQRDSAMYRCASSLGTGNTIYFGEGSWLTVV.

The chain recombines TRBV6-5 with TRBJ2-4; no clear D gene. The CDR3 spans 13 residues. V lost 0 bases and J 8 bases, leaving 8 bases between the germline ends. The germline V gene has CDR1 MNHEY and CDR2 SVGAGI. The CDR3 region is CASSYSIEDIQYF. Written as DNA, the CDR3 is TGTGCCAGCAGTTACTCGATTGAGGACATTCAGTACTTC.